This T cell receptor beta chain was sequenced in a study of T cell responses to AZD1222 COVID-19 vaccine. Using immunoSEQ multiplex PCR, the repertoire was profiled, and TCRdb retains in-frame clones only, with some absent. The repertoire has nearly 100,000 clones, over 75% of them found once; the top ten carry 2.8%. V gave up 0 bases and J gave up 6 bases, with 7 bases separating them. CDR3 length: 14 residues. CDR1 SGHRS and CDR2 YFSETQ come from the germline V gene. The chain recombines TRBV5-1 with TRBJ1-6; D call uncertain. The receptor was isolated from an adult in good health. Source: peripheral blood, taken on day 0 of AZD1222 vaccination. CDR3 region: CASSLGQTNSPLHF. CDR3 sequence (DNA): TGCGCCAGCAGCTTGGGGCAGACTAATTCACCCCTCCACTTT.